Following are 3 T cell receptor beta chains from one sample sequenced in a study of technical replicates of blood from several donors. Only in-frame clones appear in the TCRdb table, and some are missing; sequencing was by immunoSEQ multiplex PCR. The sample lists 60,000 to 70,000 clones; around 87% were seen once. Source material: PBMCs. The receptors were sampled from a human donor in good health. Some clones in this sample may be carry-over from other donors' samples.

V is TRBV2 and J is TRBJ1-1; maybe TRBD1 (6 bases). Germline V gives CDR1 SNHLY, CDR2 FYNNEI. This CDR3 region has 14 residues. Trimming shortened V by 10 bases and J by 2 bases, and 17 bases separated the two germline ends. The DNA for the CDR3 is TGTGCCATCCAAGGGTGGGGGCCAAACACTGAAGCTTTCTTT. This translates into CAIQGWGPNTEAFF.

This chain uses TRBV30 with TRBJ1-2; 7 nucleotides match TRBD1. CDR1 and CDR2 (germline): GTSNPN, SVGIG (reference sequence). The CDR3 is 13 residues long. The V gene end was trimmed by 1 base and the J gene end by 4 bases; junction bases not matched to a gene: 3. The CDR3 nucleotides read TGTGCCTGGAGTGGACAGGGTTTCTATGGCTACACCTTC. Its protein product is CAWSGQGFYGYTF.

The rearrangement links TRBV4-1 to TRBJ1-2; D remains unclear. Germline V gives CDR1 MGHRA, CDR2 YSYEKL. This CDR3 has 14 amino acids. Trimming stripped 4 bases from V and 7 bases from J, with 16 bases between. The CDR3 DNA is TGCGCCAGCAGCCTTCGAAATCCAGTCTCTGGCTACACCTTC. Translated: CASSLRNPVSGYTF.